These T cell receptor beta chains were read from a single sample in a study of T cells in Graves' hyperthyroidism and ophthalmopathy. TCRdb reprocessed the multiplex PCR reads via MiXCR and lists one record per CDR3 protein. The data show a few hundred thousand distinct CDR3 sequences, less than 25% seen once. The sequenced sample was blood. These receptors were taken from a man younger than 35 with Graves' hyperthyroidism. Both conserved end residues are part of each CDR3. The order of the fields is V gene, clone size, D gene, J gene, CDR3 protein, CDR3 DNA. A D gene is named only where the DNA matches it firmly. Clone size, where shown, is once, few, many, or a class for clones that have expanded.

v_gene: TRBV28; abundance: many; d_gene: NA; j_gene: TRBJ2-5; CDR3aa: CASNEGRWETQYF; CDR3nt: TGTGCCAGCAATGAGGGGCGGTGGGAGACCCAGTACTTC
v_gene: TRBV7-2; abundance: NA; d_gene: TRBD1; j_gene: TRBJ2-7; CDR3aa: CASRPTGTVNEQYF; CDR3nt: TGTGCCAGCAGGCCCACAGGGACAGTAAACGAGCAGTACTTC
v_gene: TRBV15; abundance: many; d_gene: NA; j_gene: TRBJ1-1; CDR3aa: CATSRDAWTANTEAFF; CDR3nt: TGTGCCACCAGCAGAGATGCTTGGACAGCGAACACTGAAGCTTTCTTT
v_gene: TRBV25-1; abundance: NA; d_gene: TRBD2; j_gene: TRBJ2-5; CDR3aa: CASGERGAWETQYF; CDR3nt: TGTGCCAGTGGGGAGCGGGGGGCATGGGAGACCCAGTACTTC
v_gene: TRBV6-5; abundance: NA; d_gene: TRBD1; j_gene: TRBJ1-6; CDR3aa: CASSYLTGSSSPLHF; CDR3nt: TGTGCCAGCAGTTACCTGACAGGGAGTAGTTCACCCCTCCACTTT
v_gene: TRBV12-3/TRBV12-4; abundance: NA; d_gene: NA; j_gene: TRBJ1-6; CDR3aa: CASSQGGRRTVSPLHF; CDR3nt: TGTGCCAGCAGCCAAGGGGGACGGAGGACAGTTTCACCCCTCCACTTT
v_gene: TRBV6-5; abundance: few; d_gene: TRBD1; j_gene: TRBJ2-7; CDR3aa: CASSYRDRASYEQYF; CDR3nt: TGTGCCAGCAGTTACCGGGACAGAGCCTCCTACGAGCAGTACTTC
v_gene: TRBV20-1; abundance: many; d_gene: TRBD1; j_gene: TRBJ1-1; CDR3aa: CSARAQGTEAFF; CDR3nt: TGCAGTGCTAGAGCACAGGGGACTGAAGCTTTCTTT
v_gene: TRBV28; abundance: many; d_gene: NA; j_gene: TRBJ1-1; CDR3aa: CASRESSDTEAFF; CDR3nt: TGTGCCAGCAGGGAGTCTAGCGACACTGAAGCTTTCTTT
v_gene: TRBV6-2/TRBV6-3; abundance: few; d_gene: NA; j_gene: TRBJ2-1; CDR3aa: CASSTEASFNEQFF; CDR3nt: TGTGCCAGCAGTACGGAGGCCTCATTCAATGAGCAGTTCTTC